These 5 T cell receptor beta chains originate from one sample sequenced in a study of T cells in Graves' hyperthyroidism and ophthalmopathy. Amplified TCR beta CDR3 regions derived from RNA transcripts. First-round RT-PCR of the TCR CDR3 relied on the HTBI primer set. TCRdb passed the multiplex PCR reads through MiXCR, listing each CDR3 protein once. The sample has a few hundred thousand distinct CDR3 sequences, 15% seen once; the top ten hold 32%. Sequences were obtained from blood. The origin of the receptors is a woman in her thirties with Graves' hyperthyroidism.

This clonotype was seen at least ten times. The chain's CDR3 is CASAPSYEQYF. In DNA, the CDR3 is TGTGCCAGCGCCCCCTCCTACGAGCAGTACTTC. The rearrangement uses TRBV3-1 and TRBJ2-7, with no clear D. The germline V gene has CDR1 LGHDT and CDR2 YNNKEL (reference sequence). Trimming shortened V by 8 bases and J by 0 bases, and 5 bases separated the two germline ends. The CDR3 has 11 residues.

The rearrangement links TRBV6-1 to TRBJ2-7, with 7 positions matching TRBD1. This CDR3 has 13 residues. Germline V gives CDR1 MNHNS, CDR2 SASEGT. The V gene end was trimmed by 6 bases and the J gene end by 6 bases; junction bases not matched to a gene: 8. CDR3 loop: CASSSDRVSEQYF. DNA of the CDR3: TGTGCCAGCAGCAGTGACAGGGTGAGCGAGCAGTACTTC.

This clonotype was counted ten times or more. The chain recombines TRBV19 with TRBJ2-3, with D possibly TRBD2 on 6 matching bases. Germline assignment: CDR1 LNHDA and CDR2 SQIVND (reference sequence). This CDR3 contains 13 residues. Trimming removed 4 bases from V and 5 bases from J, with 10 bases in between. This chain's CDR3 is CASSSGMKDTQYF. CDR3 nucleotide sequence: TGTGCCAGTAGTAGCGGGATGAAAGATACGCAGTATTTT.

In this sample, this clonotype turned up many times. The V and J genes are TRBV14 and TRBJ2-1; the match to TRBD1 covers 8 bases. V was pared by 4 bases and J by 4 bases, with 6 bases of the junction left unmatched. Germline lookup yields CDR1 SGHDN and CDR2 FVKESK. This CDR3 is 15 amino acids long. The chain's CDR3 is CASSPSQGAYNEQFF. For the CDR3, the DNA is TGTGCCAGCAGCCCAAGCCAGGGGGCTTACAATGAGCAGTTCTTC. The full variable domain, rest sourced from reference TRBV14 and TRBJ2-1, is EAGVTQFPSHSVIEKGQTVTLRCDPISGHDNLYWYRRVMGKEIKFLLHFVKESKQDESGMPNNRFLAERTGGTYSTLKVQPAELEDSGVYFCASSPSQGAYNEQFFGPGTRLTVL.

Notes on this clonotype: A much more abundant neighbour one base away suggests this may be a read error. The chain is built from TRBV27 and TRBJ2-3; the D is unclear. Germline loops: CDR1 MNHEY, CDR2 SMNVEV (reference sequence). This CDR3 is 18 amino acids long. The CDR3 reads CAGSPNPIVVLGTDTQYF. The CDR3 DNA reads TGTGCCGGCAGTCCAAACCCCATAGTCGTCCTTGGCACAGATACGCAGTATTTT.